This T cell receptor (beta chain) was sequenced in a study of vaccination effects on CD4 cells after COVID-19. This CDR3 comprises 18 residues. Trimming took off 0 bases at V and 4 bases at J, with 20 bases between the two ends. Germline loops: CDR1 SGHKS, CDR2 YYEKEE (reference sequence). Antigen-specific CD4+ T cells expanded by the ViraFEST assay with viral peptide pools were then sequenced. Subsequent to approximately 9 days of culture, CD4+ T cells were isolated. Two doses of either BNT162b2 or mRNA-1273 were given to each participant. Method: immunoSEQ multiplex PCR; TCRdb's copy keeps in-frame clones and lacks some. Among about 59,000 clones, about 73% were seen once, and the ten largest hold less than 2.5%. Comments on this clone: Its antigen is not known.

The specimen comprised CD4+ T cells from PBMCs cultured with HCoV-OC43 spike peptides, sampled after COVID-19 vaccination. Subset meaning: HCoV-OC43 spike overlapping peptide pool stimulation. This clonotype was sampled from a human donor who received a COVID-19 vaccine. V usage is TRBV5-5 and J usage is TRBJ2-1; no clear D gene. This CDR3 is CASSLVSSGSSPYNEQFF. CDR3 coding DNA: TGTGCCAGCAGCTTGGTATCGTCGGGCTCGTCCCCTTACAATGAGCAGTTCTTC.